The 15 T cell receptor beta chains in this list originate from one sample, sequenced in a study of blood T cell repertoires in COVID-19. The assay was immunoSEQ multiplex PCR, and TCRdb's table has in-frame clones only and misses some. The table shows about 220,000 clones, with roughly 80% occurring only once. Specimen: peripheral blood. These receptors were collected from a woman aged 70-85 years with acute or convalescent COVID-19.

As DNA, the CDR3 is TGTGCCAGCAGCCGCGGGGGGCTGGGATACAATGAGCAGTTCTTC. It yields the protein CASSRGGLGYNEQFF. The chain has TRBV6-5 and TRBJ2-1; TRBD2 aligns across 8 bases. Per germline, CDR1 MNHEY and CDR2 SVGAGI. The CDR3 runs 15 residues. V lost 6 bases, J lost 4 bases, and 8 bases stayed unmatched.

This clone was detected once. This chain connects TRBV7-2 to TRBJ1-4; D is perhaps TRBD1 (6 bases). This CDR3 is built from 14 residues. With 5 bases removed from V and 6 bases from J, the gap between germline ends came to 13 bases. Looked up from germline, CDR1 is SGHTA and CDR2 is FQGNSA. The CDR3 here is CASSVRGGHEKLFF. CDR3 bases: TGTGCCAGCAGCGTCAGGGGTGGGCATGAAAAACTGTTTTTT. The full variable domain, in which reference TRBV7-2 and TRBJ1-4 provide the parts outside the CDR3, is GAGVSQSPSNKVTEKGKDVELRCDPISGHTALYWYRQSLGQGLEFLIYFQGNSAPDKSGLPSDRFSAERTGGSVSTLTIQRTQQEDSAVYLCASSVRGGHEKLFFGSGTQLSVL.

V gene TRBV5-1 combines with J gene TRBJ2-6, with TRBD1 matching 7 bases. The V gene end was trimmed by 4 bases and the J gene end by 2 bases; junction bases not matched to a gene: 6. The CDR3 contains 16 residues. Germline V gene data show CDR1 as SGHRS and CDR2 as YFSETQ. The CDR3 reads CASSPRDSAGANVLTF. The CDR3 nucleotides are TGCGCCAGCAGCCCCCGGGACAGTGCTGGGGCCAACGTCCTGACTTTC.

The chain is built from TRBV4-3 and TRBJ1-6, with D uncertain. Germline lookup yields CDR1 LGHNA and CDR2 YSLEER. This CDR3 comprises 14 residues. The V and J ends lost 2 bases and 10 bases respectively, with 12 bases between them. Here the CDR3 reads CASSQSGLVSPLHF. The DNA of the CDR3 is TGCGCCAGCAGCCAATCGGGGTTGGTCTCACCCCTCCACTTT.

V is TRBV7-8 and J is TRBJ1-5, with 8 bases lining up with TRBD1. The trim removed 5 bases at V and 6 bases at J, leaving 9 bases unmatched. This CDR3 spans 15 amino acids. CDR1 is SGHVS and CDR2 is FQNEAQ in the germline V gene. CDR3 protein: CASSPGQGEGQPQHF. CDR3 in DNA: TGTGCCAGCAGCCCCGGACAGGGAGAGGGTCAGCCCCAGCATTTT.

The sample holds one count of this clone. This chain uses TRBV6-5 with TRBJ2-1; no reliable D call. V was trimmed by 6 bases and J by 8 bases, leaving 8 bases between them. The CDR3 contains 11 residues. Germline lookup yields CDR1 MNHEY and CDR2 SVGAGI. CDR3: CASRRSDEQFF. CDR3 coding DNA: TGTGCCAGCAGACGAAGCGATGAGCAGTTCTTC.

The V gene is TRBV5-4, the J gene TRBJ2-1; 9 bases match TRBD2. This CDR3 is built from 15 residues. Germline V gives CDR1 SGHNT, CDR2 YYREEE (reference sequence). Losses at the gene ends were 2 bases for V and 7 bases for J; bases not matched to a gene: 7. CDR3 protein: CASSFGAGGKNEQFF. CDR3 bases: TGTGCCAGCAGCTTTGGGGCGGGGGGGAAGAATGAGCAGTTCTTC.

This clone was detected once. CDR3 sequence: CASSIYQDSPLHF. The CDR3, as DNA: TGTGCCAGTAGTATATATCAGGATTCACCCCTCCACTTT. The V call is TRBV19, the J call TRBJ1-6; D is ambiguous. The germline CDR1 and CDR2 sequences are LNHDA and SQIVND (reference sequence). The CDR3 length is 13 residues. Trimming took 2 bases from V and 8 from J, leaving 7 bases between them.

The CDR3 coding sequence is TGTGCCAGCAGCTTCAGGACTAGCGGGAGTTACAATGAGCAGTTCTTC. Its translation: CASSFRTSGSYNEQFF. The gene calls are TRBV7-2 and TRBJ2-1, with 13 bases identical to TRBD2. The CDR3 sequence is 16 residues long. The V segment lost 3 bases and the J segment 4 bases; nucleotides outside the gene matches: 3. CDR1 is SGHTA, CDR2 FQGNSA, per germline. The whole variable domain, filled in from reference TRBV7-2 and TRBJ2-1, reads GAGVSQSPSNKVTEKGKDVELRCDPISGHTALYWYRQSLGQGLEFLIYFQGNSAPDKSGLPSDRFSAERTGGSVSTLTIQRTQQEDSAVYLCASSFRTSGSYNEQFFGPGTRLTVL.

The gene calls are TRBV6-5 and TRBJ1-4; perhaps TRBD1 as D (6 bases). Per germline, CDR1 MNHEY and CDR2 SVGAGI. There are 14 residues in the CDR3. V lost 6 bases and J 6 bases, leaving 14 bases between the germline ends. CDR3 sequence: CASRSAGADEKLFF. CDR3 in DNA: TGTGCCAGCAGGTCGGCAGGGGCGGATGAAAAACTGTTTTTT.

V gene TRBV25-1 combines with J gene TRBJ2-5; possible D gene TRBD2, 6 bases. Trimming stripped 6 bases from V and 2 bases from J, with 13 bases between. Germline values: CDR1 MGHDK, CDR2 SYGVNS. This CDR3 comprises 14 residues. CDR3 amino acids: CASSPAEGQETQYF. For the CDR3, the DNA is TGTGCCAGCAGCCCGGCGGAGGGACAAGAGACCCAGTACTTC.

This chain connects TRBV6-1 to TRBJ1-5; D is ambiguous. Looked up from germline, CDR1 is MNHNS and CDR2 is SASEGT. The CDR3 runs to 15 residues. Trimming pared 3 bases from V and 0 bases from J, leaving 9 bases between. CDR3 region: CASSDIRYSNQPQHF. Written as DNA, the CDR3 is TGTGCCAGCAGTGACATCAGATATAGCAATCAGCCCCAGCATTTT.

CDR3 in amino acids: CASGPINPGGLYSGNTIYF. In DNA, the CDR3 is TGTGCTAGTGGCCCAATAAACCCAGGGGGGTTGTATTCTGGAAACACCATATATTTT. This chain connects TRBV12-5 to TRBJ1-3; 7 bases fit TRBD1. The CDR3 is 19 residues long. Trimming removed 6 bases from V and 1 base from J; junction bases left unmatched: 18. The germline CDR1 and CDR2 sequences are LGHNT and FRNRAP.

The J gene is TRBJ2-7, the V gene TRBV5-1, with a tentative D call TRBD1 (5 bases). V was trimmed by 3 bases and J by 4 bases, leaving 17 bases between them. From germline, CDR1 is SGHRS and CDR2 YFSETQ. This CDR3 is 15 amino acids long. CDR3 nucleotide sequence: TGCGCCAGCAGCTGGGGCTGGGGCGAAGCTTACGAGCAGTACTTC. Encoded protein: CASSWGWGEAYEQYF.

This sequence joins TRBV19 and TRBJ2-5, with D possibly TRBD1 on 6 matching bases. Germline CDR1 is LNHDA and CDR2 is SQIVND (reference sequence). CDR3 length: 16 amino acids. Trimming removed 9 bases from V and 3 bases from J, with 23 bases in between. The CDR3 bases are TGTGCCAGCTCGAATGTGGGGACAAACGGAGAAGAGACCCAGTACTTC. Its translation is CASSNVGTNGEETQYF.